These 21 T cell receptor beta chains were all obtained from the same sample, sequenced in a study of blood T cell repertoires in COVID-19. Clones were sequenced by immunoSEQ multiplex PCR, and TCRdb holds only the in-frame ones, with some missing. The sample includes tens of thousands of clones, roughly 80% of them seen just once. The sequenced sample consisted of peripheral blood. The receptors here all came from a human donor in a cohort sampled during active COVID-19.

The chain carries TRBV7-6 and TRBJ1-4, with D possibly matching TRBD1 (6 bases). The germline V and J ends were trimmed by 2 bases and 7 bases, with 17 bases remaining between them. Germline V lookup: CDR1 SGHVS, CDR2 FNYEAQ. The CDR3 has 16 amino acids. The CDR3 DNA reads as TGTGCCAGCAGCTTACGGCCCCGGGAAGGGGGTGAAAAACTGTTTTTT. Translation gives CASSLRPREGGEKLFF.

The rearrangement uses TRBV3-1 (or the pseudogene TRBV3-2) and TRBJ1-2; D unresolved. V lost 3 bases to trimming and J lost 7 bases, with 9 bases between them. This CDR3 has 12 amino acids. The germline V gene encodes CDR1 LGHDT and CDR2 YNNKEL (reference sequence). The chain's CDR3 is CASSQLGSGYTF. In DNA, the CDR3 is TGTGCCAGCAGCCAGCTCGGGAGTGGCTACACCTTC.

The rearrangement uses TRBV7-8 and TRBJ2-3; D is possibly TRBD1 (6 bases). The V and J ends lost 3 bases and 0 bases respectively, with 16 bases between them. The CDR3 spans 17 residues. CDR1 and CDR2 from the germline V gene are SGHVS and FQNEAQ. The DNA of the CDR3 is TGTGCCAGCAGCTTCTATGCCGGGACAAGTAGCACAGATACGCAGTATTTT. Encoded protein: CASSFYAGTSSTDTQYF.

J is TRBJ1-3 and V is TRBV6-1; possible D gene TRBD1, 6 bases. V dropped 2 bases and J dropped 10 bases, with 12 bases sitting between them. Per germline, CDR1 MNHNS and CDR2 SASEGT. The CDR3 loop spans 13 amino acids. CDR3: CASSEIQGRTIYF. The CDR3, as DNA: TGTGCCAGCAGTGAAATACAGGGTCGAACCATATATTTT.

The chain combines TRBV7-6 with TRBJ1-4, with 7 nucleotides matching TRBD1. CDR3 size: 17 residues. After removal of 0 bases from V and 0 bases from J, the junction contained 4 bases not matched to a gene. Germline CDR1 and CDR2: SGHVS and FNYEAQ. This CDR3 reads CASSLARDSATNEKLFF. CDR3 nucleotides: TGTGCCAGCAGCTTAGCAAGGGACAGTGCAACTAATGAAAAACTGTTTTTT. The full variable domain, with the rest looked up from reference TRBV7-6 and TRBJ1-4, is GAGVSQSPRYKVTKRGQDVALRCDPISGHVSLYWYRQALGQGPEFLTYFNYEAQQDKSGLPNDRFSAERPEGSISTLTIQRTEQRDSAMYRCASSLARDSATNEKLFFGSGTQLSVL.

The genes are TRBV7-2 and TRBJ1-2; D gene ambiguous. This CDR3 is built from 12 residues. V was cut by 5 bases and J by 5 bases, with 9 bases left in between. Per germline, CDR1 SGHTA and CDR2 FQGNSA. CDR3 in DNA: TGTGCCAGCAGCCTTGCGGGGTATGGCTACACCTTC. It encodes CASSLAGYGYTF.

This rearrangement joins TRBV4-1 to TRBJ2-7; 8 bases align to TRBD1. The germline gives CDR1 MGHRA, CDR2 YSYEKL. V dropped 1 base and J dropped 3; count of bases not matched to a gene: 5. The CDR3 spans 15 residues. CDR3 in DNA: TGCGCCAGCAGCCAAGTGACAGGGGACTTCTACGAGCAGTACTTC. Its protein product is CASSQVTGDFYEQYF.

The V call is TRBV5-8, the J call TRBJ1-1; D ambiguous. CDR1 and CDR2 (germline): SGHTS, YDEGEE. The CDR3 spans 13 residues. Trimming shortened V by 2 bases and J by 4 bases, and 9 bases separated the two germline ends. Written as DNA, the CDR3 is TGTGCCAGCAGCTTCTACGCGGGCACTGAAGCTTTCTTT. The encoded protein is CASSFYAGTEAFF.

This chain connects TRBV5-6 to TRBJ1-5, with D perhaps matching TRBD1 (5 bases). CDR1 is SGHDT, CDR2 YYEEEE, per germline. The CDR3 runs 14 residues. V lost 3 bases, J lost 4 bases, and 11 bases lay in between. The CDR3 is CASSSLQVNQPQHF. The CDR3, as DNA: TGTGCCAGCAGCTCCCTACAGGTTAATCAGCCCCAGCATTTT.

The J gene is TRBJ2-7, the V gene TRBV10-3; the D is unclear. Germline CDR1 reads ENHRY; CDR2 reads SYGVKD. The V gene lost 10 bases and the J gene lost 0 bases, with 10 bases spanning the gap. The CDR3 has 12 residues. The DNA of the CDR3 is TGTGCCACCGGCGGTAACTCCTACGAGCAGTACTTC. Amino acid sequence: CATGGNSYEQYF.

This chain joins TRBV11-3 and TRBJ2-7, with D perhaps TRBD1 (5 bases). V was cut by 1 base and J by 3 bases, with 10 bases left in between. CDR3 size: 14 residues. Per germline, CDR1 SGHNT and CDR2 YENEEA. CDR3 coding DNA: TGTGCCAGCAGCTTAGGGGGCGGTGGCTACGAGCAGTACTTC. Its protein product is CASSLGGGGYEQYF.

The chain has TRBV5-8 and TRBJ2-1; D is unresolved. The V and J ends lost 2 bases and 14 bases respectively, with 17 bases between them. Germline CDR1 and CDR2: SGHTS and YDEGEE. This CDR3 is 13 amino acids long. The CDR3 loop is CASSFLVDSKEFF. CDR3 DNA: TGTGCCAGCAGCTTCCTCGTCGACTCAAAGGAGTTCTTC.

J is TRBJ2-1 and V is TRBV19; 7 bases map to TRBD2. Germline loops: CDR1 LNHDA, CDR2 SQIVND (reference sequence). V shed 7 bases and J 6 bases; nucleotides not matched to a gene: 12. There are 15 residues in the CDR3. The CDR3 nucleotides are TGTGCCAGTATAGGACTCCTCCCGGGGGGCAATGAGCAGTTCTTC. It is translated as CASIGLLPGGNEQFF.

The V call is TRBV12-3 or TRBV12-4, the J call TRBJ1-1; 8 nucleotides align to TRBD1. The CDR3 covers 13 residues. V lost 5 bases and J lost 7; bases outside the gene matches: 6. CDR3 sequence reads: CASSLLGTGEAFF. In DNA, the CDR3 is TGTGCCAGCAGTCTCCTCGGGACAGGTGAAGCTTTCTTT.

The chain links TRBV28 to TRBJ1-3; 8 nucleotides line up with TRBD1. After removal of 4 bases from V and 9 bases from J, the junction contained 8 bases not matched to a gene. Per the germline V gene, CDR1 is MDHEN and CDR2 is SYDVKM. The CDR3 has 14 amino acids. CDR3 protein: CASSSWTGSVTIYF. Written as DNA, the CDR3 is TGTGCCAGCAGTTCATGGACAGGGAGTGTCACCATATATTTT.

The CDR3 DNA reads TGTGCCAGCAGTTACCTGACAGGGTCCCACGAGCAGTACTTC. Encoded protein: CASSYLTGSHEQYF. The chain links TRBV6-6 to TRBJ2-7, with 7 bases that match TRBD1. Trimming removed 2 bases from V and 5 bases from J; junction bases left unmatched: 6. Per the germline V gene, CDR1 is MNHNY and CDR2 is SVGAGI (reference sequence). This CDR3 has 14 residues.

This clone was recorded a few times. V and J are TRBV7-2 and TRBJ2-7; tentative D call: TRBD2 (5 bases). This CDR3 is 14 amino acids long. The V end was cut by 1 base, the J end by 2 bases, with 9 bases between. Germline assignment: CDR1 SGHTA and CDR2 FQGNSA. CDR3 nucleotide sequence: TGTGCCAGCAGCTTAGAGGCGGGCACCTACGAGCAGTACTTC. This gives the protein CASSLEAGTYEQYF.

This clone was seen more than once but under ten times. The chain links TRBV30 to TRBJ1-6; the D is unclear. V gave up 0 bases and J gave up 5 bases, with 5 bases separating them. Germline loops: CDR1 GTSNPN, CDR2 SVGIG (reference sequence). This CDR3 is built from 13 residues. CDR3 region: CAWSVQDNSPLHF. In nucleotides, the CDR3 is TGTGCCTGGAGTGTTCAGGATAATTCACCCCTCCACTTT.

V and J are TRBV5-6 and TRBJ1-2, with a possible D match to TRBD1 (6 bases). The V end was cut by 2 bases, the J end by 6 bases, with 11 bases between. The CDR3 extends over 13 amino acids. CDR1 SGHDT and CDR2 YYEEEE come from the germline V gene. This CDR3 is CASSFRGFDGYTF. CDR3 coding DNA: TGTGCCAGCAGCTTCAGGGGATTTGATGGCTACACCTTC. Supplemented by reference TRBV5-6 and TRBJ1-2, the full variable domain reads DAGVTQSPTHLIKTRGQQVTLRCSPKSGHDTVSWYQQALGQGPQFIFQYYEEEERQRGNFPDRFSGHQFPNYSSELNVNALLLGDSALYLCASSFRGFDGYTFGSGTRLTVV.

This clone was observed a handful of times. V and J are TRBV6-2 or TRBV6-3 and TRBJ2-7; TRBD1 might be the D (6 bases). Trimming shortened V by 4 bases and J by 5 bases, and 12 bases separated the two germline ends. The V gene's germline CDR1 is MNHEY and CDR2 SVGEGT. There are 13 residues in the CDR3. CDR3 nucleotide sequence: TGTGCCAGCAGTTCAGGGGTTGGCGACGAGCAGTACTTC. Its protein product is CASSSGVGDEQYF.

The genes are TRBV5-4 and TRBJ2-3, with D possibly matching TRBD1 (6 bases). The germline gives CDR1 SGHNT, CDR2 YYREEE (reference sequence). The CDR3 is 15 amino acids. With 4 bases removed from V and 3 bases from J, the gap between germline ends came to 15 bases. CDR3 sequence (DNA): TGTGCCAGCAGCCGAGGGGGAGCGGCTACAGATACGCAGTATTTT. Protein sequence: CASSRGGAATDTQYF. The entire variable domain, with the rest obtained from reference TRBV5-4 and TRBJ2-3, is as follows: ETGVTQSPTHLIKTRGQQVTLRCSSQSGHNTVSWYQQALGQGPQFIFQYYREEENGRGNFPPRFSGLQFPNYSSELNVNALELDDSALYLCASSRGGAATDTQYFGPGTRLTVL.